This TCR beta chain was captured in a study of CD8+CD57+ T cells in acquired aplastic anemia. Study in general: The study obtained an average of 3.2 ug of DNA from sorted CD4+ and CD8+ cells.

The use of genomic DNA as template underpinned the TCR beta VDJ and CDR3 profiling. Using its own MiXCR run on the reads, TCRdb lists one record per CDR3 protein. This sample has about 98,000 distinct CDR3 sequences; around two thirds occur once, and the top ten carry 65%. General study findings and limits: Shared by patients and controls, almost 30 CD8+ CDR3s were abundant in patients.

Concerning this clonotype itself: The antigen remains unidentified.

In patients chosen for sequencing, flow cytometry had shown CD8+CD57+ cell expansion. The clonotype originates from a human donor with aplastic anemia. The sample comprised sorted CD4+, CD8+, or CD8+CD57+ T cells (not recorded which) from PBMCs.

The CDR3 sequence is CATSRRVGETQYF. The CDR3, as DNA: TGTGCCACCAGTCGAAGGGTAGGAGAGACCCAGTACTTC. The chain combines TRBV24-1 with TRBJ2-5; D not certain. The CDR3 covers 13 residues. The germline gives CDR1 KGHDR, CDR2 SFDVKD. The V end lost 6 bases, the J end lost 4 bases, and 11 bases lay between the germline ends.